Below, one TCR beta chain is given with its context. Its antigen is unidentified. The entry originates in a study of T cells after yellow fever vaccination. Findings and caveats of the study: The presence of abundant clonotypes contaminating from the bulk population was possible in FACS-sorted repertoires.

TCRdb itself ran the 5' RACE reads through MiXCR, one entry per CDR3 protein. This sample yields approximately 150,000 distinct CDR3 sequences, of which 5.5% to 7.5% are seen a single time; 2.9% belongs to the top ten. The sequence was collected from a man aged 18 to 35 who received the YFV17D yellow fever vaccine. The sample in question was CD4+ T cells sorted from PBMCs, obtained on the day of the first yellow fever vaccination.

CDR3 DNA: TGTGCCAGCAGCCAGTCGACAGTTACCTACGAGCAGTACTTC. It is translated as CASSQSTVTYEQYF. The rearrangement uses TRBV3-1 and TRBJ2-7; D is possibly TRBD1 (5 bases). The CDR3 runs 14 residues. Trimming removed 3 bases from V and 2 bases from J, with 11 bases in between. CDR1 LGHDT and CDR2 YNNKEL come from the germline V gene (reference sequence).